This T cell receptor beta chain was captured in a study of T cells in Graves' hyperthyroidism and ophthalmopathy. About the study: Specimen type is peripheral blood, collected at initial diagnosis prior to any treatment.

V was cut by 4 bases and J by 4 bases, with 18 bases left in between. This CDR3 is built from 16 residues. Germline CDR1 is SEHNR and CDR2 is FQNEAQ (reference sequence). RNA transcripts provided the source from which TCR beta CDR3 regions were amplified. The HTBI primer set served for first-round RT-PCR of the TCR CDR3. From the multiplex PCR reads, TCRdb called clonotypes with MiXCR, one entry per CDR3 protein. The sample lists a few hundred thousand distinct CDR3 sequences; 15% to 20% were seen once. Inclusion characteristics of ophthalmopathy patients comprised a Clinical Activity Score of at least 3, a NOSPECS grade of at least 4, and duration under 3 months. A patient was excluded if there was uncontrolled infection, other autoimmune disease, pregnancy or lactation.

The origin of this receptor is a woman aged 18-29 years with Graves' ophthalmopathy. The sample was blood. This chain uses TRBV7-9 with TRBJ2-3, with D uncertain. For the CDR3, the DNA is TGTGCCAGCAGCTATGCGGCTAGAACGGCATCAGATACGCAGTATTTT. This sequence encodes CASSYAARTASDTQYF. Combining the CDR3 with reference TRBV7-9 and TRBJ2-3 gives the whole variable domain DTGVSQNPRHKITKRGQNVTFRCDPISEHNRLYWYRQTLGQGPEFLTYFQNEAQLEKSRLLSDRFSAERPKGSFSTLEIQRTEQGDSAMYLCASSYAARTASDTQYFGPGTRLTVL.